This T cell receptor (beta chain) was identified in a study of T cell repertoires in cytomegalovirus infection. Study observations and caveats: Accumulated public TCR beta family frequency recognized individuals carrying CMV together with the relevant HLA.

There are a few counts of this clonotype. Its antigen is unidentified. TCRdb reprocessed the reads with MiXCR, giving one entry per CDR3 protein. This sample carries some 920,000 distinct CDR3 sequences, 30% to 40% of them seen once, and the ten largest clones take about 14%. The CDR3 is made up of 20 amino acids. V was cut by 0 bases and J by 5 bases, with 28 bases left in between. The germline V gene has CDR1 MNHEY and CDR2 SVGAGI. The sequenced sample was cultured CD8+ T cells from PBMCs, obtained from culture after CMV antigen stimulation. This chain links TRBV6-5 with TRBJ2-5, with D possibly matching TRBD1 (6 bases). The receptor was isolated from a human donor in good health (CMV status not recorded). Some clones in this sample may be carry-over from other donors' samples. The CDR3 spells CASSYSMLVVSRQVGETQYF. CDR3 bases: TGTGCCAGCAGTTACTCGATGTTGGTAGTTTCGAGACAGGTTGGGGAGACCCAGTACTTC.